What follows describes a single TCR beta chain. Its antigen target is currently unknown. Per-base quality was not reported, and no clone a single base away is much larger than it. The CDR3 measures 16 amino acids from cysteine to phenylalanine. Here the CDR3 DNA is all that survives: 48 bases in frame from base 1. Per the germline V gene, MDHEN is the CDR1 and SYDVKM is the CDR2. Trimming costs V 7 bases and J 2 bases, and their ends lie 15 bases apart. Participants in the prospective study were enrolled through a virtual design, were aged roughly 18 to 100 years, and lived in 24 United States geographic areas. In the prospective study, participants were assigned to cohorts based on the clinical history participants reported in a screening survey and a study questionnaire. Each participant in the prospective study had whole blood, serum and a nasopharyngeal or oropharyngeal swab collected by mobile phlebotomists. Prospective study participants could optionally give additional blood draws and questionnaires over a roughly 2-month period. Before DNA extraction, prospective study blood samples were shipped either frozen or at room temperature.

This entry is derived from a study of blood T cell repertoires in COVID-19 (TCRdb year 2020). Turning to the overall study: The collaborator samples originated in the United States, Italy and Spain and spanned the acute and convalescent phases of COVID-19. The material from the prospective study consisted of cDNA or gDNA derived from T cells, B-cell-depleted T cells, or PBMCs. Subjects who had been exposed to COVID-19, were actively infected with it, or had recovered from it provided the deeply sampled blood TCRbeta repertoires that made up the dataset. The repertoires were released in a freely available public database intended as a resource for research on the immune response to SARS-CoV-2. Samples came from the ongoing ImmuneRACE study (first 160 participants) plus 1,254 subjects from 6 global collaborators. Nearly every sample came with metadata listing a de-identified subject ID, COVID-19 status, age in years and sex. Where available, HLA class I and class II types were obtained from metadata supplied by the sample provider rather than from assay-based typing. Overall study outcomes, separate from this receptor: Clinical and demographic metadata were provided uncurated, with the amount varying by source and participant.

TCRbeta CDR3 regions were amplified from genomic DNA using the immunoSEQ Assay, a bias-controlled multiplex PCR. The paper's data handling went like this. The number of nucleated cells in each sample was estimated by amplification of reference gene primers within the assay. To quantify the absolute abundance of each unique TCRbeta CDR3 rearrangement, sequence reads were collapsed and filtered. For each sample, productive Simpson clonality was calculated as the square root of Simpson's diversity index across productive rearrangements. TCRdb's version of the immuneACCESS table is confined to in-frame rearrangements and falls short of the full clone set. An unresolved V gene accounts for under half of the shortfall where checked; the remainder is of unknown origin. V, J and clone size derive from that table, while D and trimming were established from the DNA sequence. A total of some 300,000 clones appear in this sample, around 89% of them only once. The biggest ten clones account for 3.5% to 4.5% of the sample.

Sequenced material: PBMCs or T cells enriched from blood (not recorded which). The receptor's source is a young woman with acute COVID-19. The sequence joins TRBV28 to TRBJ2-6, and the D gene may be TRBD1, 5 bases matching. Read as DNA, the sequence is TGTGCCAGCATCTCTGGTGTAGGGGCTGGGGCCAACGTCCTGACTTTC. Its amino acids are CASISGVGAGANVLTF.